The 21 T cell receptor beta chains in this list originate from one sample, sequenced in a study of blood T cells in healthy people across ages. A second PCR, run for about 6 to 11 cycles, used a sample-barcoded 5' primer plus a J-beta primer mix. TCRdb independently ran MiXCR on the 5' RACE reads; one entry per CDR3 protein. The sample carries roughly 1,700,000 distinct CDR3 sequences, over 25% recorded once. The specimen sequenced was blood. The receptors stem from a woman aged 25-40 years in good health.

This clonotype was detected ten times or more. The V and J genes are TRBV12-3 or TRBV12-4 and TRBJ2-4, with D possibly TRBD2 on 6 matching bases. V lost 2 bases, J lost 1 base, and 6 bases lay in between. The CDR3 sequence is 14 residues long. CDR3: CASSLRGAKNIQYF. The CDR3 nucleotides are TGTGCCAGCAGTTTACGGGGGGCCAAAAACATTCAGTACTTC.

In the case of this clonotype: The junction departs from the called germline gene at one end, perhaps through a read error. The J gene is TRBJ1-4, the V gene TRBV20-1, with D hard to call. CDR1 is DFQATT, CDR2 SNEGSKA, per germline (reference sequence). The CDR3 loop spans 15 amino acids. The CDR3 DNA sequence: TGCAATGCTTTTAGAAGTCCCCTCGTAAATGAAAAACTGTTTTTT. Amino acids: CNAFRSPLVNEKLFF.

This clonotype has a handful of counts. This rearrangement joins TRBV18 to TRBJ1-1; D might be TRBD1 (6 bases). Germline CDR1 is KGHSH and CDR2 is LQKENI. The CDR3 runs 13 residues. V lost 6 bases to trimming and J lost 7 bases, with 15 bases between them. The chain's CDR3 is CASSMQGRDEAFF. The CDR3 nucleotides read TGTGCCAGCTCGATGCAGGGGAGGGATGAAGCTTTCTTT. Full variable domain (missing parts from reference TRBV18 and TRBJ1-1): NAGVMQNPRHLVRRRGQEARLRCSPMKGHSHVYWYRQLPEEGLKFMVYLQKENIIDESGMPKERFSAEFPKEGPSILRIQQVVRGDSAAYFCASSMQGRDEAFFGQGTRLTVV.

This CDR3 is CASSPSTSGSRVGEFF. CDR3 in DNA: TGTGCCAGCAGTCCCTCGACTAGCGGGAGTAGGGTCGGGGAGTTCTTC. The chain links TRBV12-3 or TRBV12-4 to TRBJ2-1; 12 bases are a match to TRBD2. V was clipped by 5 bases and J by 14 bases; unmatched bases: 16. The CDR3 runs to 16 residues.

In this sample, this clonotype turned up a few times. Germline and junction disagree at one end, which may indicate a read error. This chain uses TRBV3-1 with TRBJ1-2, with 7 bases matching TRBD1. Germline V gene lookup returns CDR1 LGHDT and CDR2 YNNKEL (reference sequence). The CDR3 extends over 15 amino acids. The CDR3 protein is CASSQGTPGQYDYTF. CDR3 DNA sequence: TGTGCCAGCAGCCAAGGGACCCCGGGACAGTATGACTACACCTTC.

This clonotype was seen more than once but under ten times. CDR3 protein: CASSLDRGEVNGYTF. The CDR3 nucleotides are TGCGCCAGCAGCTTGGACAGGGGTGAGGTGAATGGCTACACCTTC. The chain joins TRBV5-1 to TRBJ1-2, with 7 bases fitting TRBD1. The CDR3 has 15 residues. From germline, CDR1 is SGHRS and CDR2 YFSETQ. V lost 0 bases, J lost 6 bases, and 8 bases stayed unmatched.

There are many counts of this clonotype. This sequence joins TRBV11-2 and TRBJ2-1; D possibly corresponds to TRBD1 (5 bases). The CDR3 has 16 residues. Germline V gene sequence: CDR1 SGHAT, CDR2 FQNNGV. Trimming removed 8 bases at V and 0 bases at J, with 17 bases between. In DNA form, the CDR3 reads TGTGCCAGCGCCCTTCCTGGGGCAAGCTCCTACAATGAGCAGTTCTTC. It is translated as CASALPGASSYNEQFF.

Only one count was recorded for this clonotype. At one of its ends the junction is not consistent with the germline gene, which may arise from a read error. CDR3 sequence: CASSARQGQDTRYF. CDR3 sequence (DNA): TGTGCCAGCAGTGCGAGGCAGGGCCAAGATACGCGGTATTTT. The rearrangement links TRBV7-9 to TRBJ2-3, with D possibly being TRBD1 (5 bases). CDR1 is SEHNR and CDR2 is FQNEAQ in the germline V gene (reference sequence). This CDR3 has 14 residues.

The chain links TRBV20-1 to TRBJ2-3; a weak D match, TRBD1 (5 bases). Germline CDR1 is DFQATT and CDR2 is SNEGSKA (reference sequence). This CDR3 is built from 15 residues. Trimming removed 5 bases at V and 0 bases at J, with 15 bases between. Here the CDR3 reads CSAAADSSSTDTQYF. CDR3 bases: TGCAGTGCTGCCGCCGACAGTTCTAGCACAGATACGCAGTATTTT.

This clonotype was seen a few times. The V call is TRBV2, the J call TRBJ1-1; the match to TRBD1 covers 7 bases. The germline gives CDR1 SNHLY, CDR2 FYNNEI. There are 13 residues in the CDR3. The junction had 6 bases not matched to a gene; V was cut back by 8 bases and J by 3 bases. The CDR3 is CASGGQPDTEAFF. Written as DNA, the CDR3 is TGTGCCAGCGGGGGACAGCCGGACACTGAAGCTTTCTTT.

This chain joins TRBV10-3 and TRBJ2-7; TRBD1 agrees at 7 bases. The germline V gene has CDR1 ENHRY and CDR2 SYGVKD. The length of the CDR3 is 13 residues. V shed 8 bases and J 3 bases; nucleotides not matched to a gene: 7. The CDR3 DNA follows: TGTGCCATCGGGACAGAACCTATCTACGAGCAGTACTTC. Translating gives CAIGTEPIYEQYF.

In this sample, this clonotype turned up once. A read error is likely, as this CDR3 ends without the conserved phenylalanine or tryptophan. V usage is TRBV12-3 or TRBV12-4 and J usage is TRBJ1-2, with D possibly being TRBD1 (6 bases). V lost 0 bases to trimming and J lost 8 bases, with 13 bases between them. The CDR3 sequence is 14 residues long. CDR3 loop: CASSLASGAGGYTL. CDR3 DNA sequence: TGTGCCAGCAGTTTAGCGTCAGGGGCAGGGGGCTACACCCTC.

This clonotype was picked up a small number of times. This CDR3 is missing its conserved last phenylalanine or tryptophan, likely due to a read error. The chain couples TRBV12-3 or TRBV12-4 to TRBJ2-4, with a possible D match to TRBD2 (6 bases). V lost 6 bases and J lost 0, with 18 bases in between. The CDR3 loop spans 17 amino acids. The CDR3 nucleotides are TGTGCCAGCAGCGAAAGGGCGGGGATACTAGCCAAAAACATTCAGTACTTA. This translates into CASSERAGILAKNIQYL.

The rearrangement links TRBV12-3 or TRBV12-4 to TRBJ1-4, with TRBD1 identical over 10 bases. Trimming cost V 3 bases and J 10 bases; bases outside gene matches: 5. CDR3 length: 14 amino acids. CDR3 nucleotides: TGTGCCAGCAGTTTTGGGACAGGGGTCCCAAAACTGTTTTTT. It codes for CASSFGTGVPKLFF.

The chain employs TRBV12-3 or TRBV12-4 and TRBJ2-3; TRBD2 aligns across 10 bases. V gave up 5 bases and J gave up 4 bases; unmatched junction bases: 6. This CDR3 contains 15 residues. The CDR3 DNA reads as TGTGCCAGCAGTGTACCTAGCGGGAGAGCAGATACGCAGTATTTT. Amino acid sequence: CASSVPSGRADTQYF.

This clonotype was counted between two and nine times. The chain is built from TRBV12-3 or TRBV12-4 and TRBJ2-6; tentative D call: TRBD1 (6 bases). V was trimmed by 3 bases and J by 0 bases, leaving 18 bases between them. This CDR3 comprises 19 residues. CDR3 bases: TGTGCCAGCAGTTTCCCAGCAGGGGCCTTGGTCTCTGGGGCCAACGTCCTGACTTTC. It yields the protein CASSFPAGALVSGANVLTF.

This clonotype was recorded many times. The rearrangement links TRBV6-5 to TRBJ2-5; 9 positions agree with TRBD2. Germline CDR1 is MNHEY and CDR2 is SVGAGI. The CDR3 consists of 14 residues. The V and J ends lost 5 bases and 5 bases, in that order; junction bases with no gene match: 6. Here the CDR3 reads CASSTGTSMETQYF. Here the CDR3 DNA reads TGTGCCAGCAGTACCGGGACTAGCATGGAGACCCAGTACTTC.

The rearrangement links TRBV11-2 to TRBJ2-5; D uncertain. Germline CDR1 reads SGHAT; CDR2 reads FQNNGV. Trimming left V 0 bases short and J 5 bases short, with 10 bases between. The CDR3 has 14 amino acids. The CDR3: CASSLDRWVETQYF. In nucleotides, the CDR3 is TGTGCCAGCAGCTTAGATCGGTGGGTCGAGACCCAGTACTTC.

The chain joins TRBV2 to TRBJ1-2; the D is unclear. Trimming shortened V by 2 bases and J by 8 bases, and 9 bases separated the two germline ends. The CDR3 totals 12 residues. CDR1 is SNHLY, CDR2 FYNNEI, per germline. The CDR3 sequence: CASSELGWGYTF. The CDR3 bases are TGTGCCAGCAGTGAACTGGGCTGGGGCTACACCTTC.

CDR3 sequence: CASSGTGLSNQPQHF. For the CDR3, the DNA is TGCGCCAGCTCGGGGACAGGGTTGAGCAATCAGCCCCAGCATTTT. J is TRBJ1-5 and V is TRBV10-2, with 9 positions matching TRBD1. CDR3 size: 15 residues. CDR1 and CDR2 from the germline V gene are WSHSY and SAAADI. Unmatched junction bases numbered 6, after V lost 8 bases and J lost 1 base.

This chain links TRBV27 with TRBJ2-6; D remains ambiguous. CDR1 is MNHEY and CDR2 is SMNVEV in the germline V gene (reference sequence). Trimming shortened V by 8 bases and J by 5 bases, and 13 bases separated the two germline ends. The CDR3 is 14 amino acids. CDR3 bases: TGTGCCAGCTCTGGACGGTTGTGGGCCAACGTCCTGACTTTC. This translates into CASSGRLWANVLTF.